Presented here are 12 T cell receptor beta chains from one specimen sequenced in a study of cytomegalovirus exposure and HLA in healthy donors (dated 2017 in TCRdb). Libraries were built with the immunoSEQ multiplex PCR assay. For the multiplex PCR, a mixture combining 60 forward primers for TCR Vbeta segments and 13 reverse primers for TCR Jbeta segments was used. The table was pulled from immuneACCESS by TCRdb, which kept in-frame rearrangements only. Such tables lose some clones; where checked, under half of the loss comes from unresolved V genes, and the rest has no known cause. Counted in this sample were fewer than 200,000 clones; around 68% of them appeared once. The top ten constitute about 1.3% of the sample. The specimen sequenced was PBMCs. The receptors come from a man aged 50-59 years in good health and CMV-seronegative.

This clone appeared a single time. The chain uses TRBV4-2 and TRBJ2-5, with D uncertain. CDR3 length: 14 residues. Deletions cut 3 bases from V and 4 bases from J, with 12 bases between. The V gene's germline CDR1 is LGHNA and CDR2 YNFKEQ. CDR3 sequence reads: CASSHGTEPETQYF. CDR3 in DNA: TGTGCCAGCAGCCATGGTACAGAACCAGAGACCCAGTACTTC.

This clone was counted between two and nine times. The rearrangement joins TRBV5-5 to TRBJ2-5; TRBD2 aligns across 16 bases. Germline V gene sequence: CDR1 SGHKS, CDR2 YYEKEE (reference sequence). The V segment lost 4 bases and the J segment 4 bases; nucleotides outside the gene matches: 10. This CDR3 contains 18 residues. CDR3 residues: CASSRGTSGGASTETQYF. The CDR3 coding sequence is TGTGCCAGCAGCCGTGGGACTAGCGGGGGGGCAAGTACAGAGACCCAGTACTTC.

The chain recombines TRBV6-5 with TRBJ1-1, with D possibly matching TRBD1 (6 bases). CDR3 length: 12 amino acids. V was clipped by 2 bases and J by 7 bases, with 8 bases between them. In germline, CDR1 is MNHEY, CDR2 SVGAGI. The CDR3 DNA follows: TGTGCCAGCAGTTACGGGGGCTATGAAGCTTTCTTT. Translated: CASSYGGYEAFF.

CDR3 DNA sequence: TGTGCCAGCAGCGTTCCCAAGGGGGAGGGCACTGAAGCTTTCTTT. Encoded protein: CASSVPKGEGTEAFF. The rearrangement uses TRBV5-4 and TRBJ1-1, with D perhaps TRBD1 (6 bases). This CDR3 region has 15 residues. The ends were cut back, 4 bases at V and 4 bases at J, with 17 bases in the middle. Germline V CDR1 and CDR2: SGHNT, YYREEE (reference sequence). Full variable domain (outside the CDR3, taken from reference TRBV5-4 and TRBJ1-1): ETGVTQSPTHLIKTRGQQVTLRCSSQSGHNTVSWYQQALGQGPQFIFQYYREEENGRGNFPPRFSGLQFPNYSSELNVNALELDDSALYLCASSVPKGEGTEAFFGQGTRLTVV.

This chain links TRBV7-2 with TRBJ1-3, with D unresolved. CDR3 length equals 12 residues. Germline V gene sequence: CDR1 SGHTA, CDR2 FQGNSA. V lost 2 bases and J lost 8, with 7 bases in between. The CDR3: CASSLRVDTIYF. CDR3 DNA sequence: TGTGCCAGCAGCTTACGGGTAGACACCATATATTTT. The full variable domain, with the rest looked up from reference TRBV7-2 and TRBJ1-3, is GAGVSQSPSNKVTEKGKDVELRCDPISGHTALYWYRQSLGQGLEFLIYFQGNSAPDKSGLPSDRFSAERTGGSVSTLTIQRTQQEDSAVYLCASSLRVDTIYFGEGSWLTVV.

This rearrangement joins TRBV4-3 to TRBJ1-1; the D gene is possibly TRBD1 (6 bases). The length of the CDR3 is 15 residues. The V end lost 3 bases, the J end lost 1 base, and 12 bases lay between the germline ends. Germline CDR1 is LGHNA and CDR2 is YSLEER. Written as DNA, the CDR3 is TGCGCCAGCAGCCATCAGGGGTGGGGGAACACTGAAGCTTTCTTT. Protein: CASSHQGWGNTEAFF.

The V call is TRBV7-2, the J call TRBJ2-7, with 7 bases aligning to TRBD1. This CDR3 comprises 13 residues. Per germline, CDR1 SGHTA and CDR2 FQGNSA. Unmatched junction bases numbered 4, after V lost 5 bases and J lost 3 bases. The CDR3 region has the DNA TGTGCCAGCAGCAACCCAGGGGGCTACGAGCAGTACTTC. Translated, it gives CASSNPGGYEQYF.

The CDR3: CASSLNPGTGIQETQYF. CDR3 nucleotide sequence: TGCGCCAGCAGCTTGAACCCCGGGACAGGGATACAAGAGACCCAGTACTTC. The genes are TRBV5-1 and TRBJ2-5, with 9 positions matching TRBD1. This CDR3 spans 17 amino acids. V was clipped by 1 base and J by 2 bases; unmatched bases: 9. Germline assignment: CDR1 SGHRS and CDR2 YFSETQ.

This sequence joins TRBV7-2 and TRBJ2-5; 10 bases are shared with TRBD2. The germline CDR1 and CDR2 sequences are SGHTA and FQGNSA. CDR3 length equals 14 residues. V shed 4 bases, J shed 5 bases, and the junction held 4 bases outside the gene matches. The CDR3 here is CASSSSGGGETQYF. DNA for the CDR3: TGTGCCAGCAGCTCTAGCGGGGGCGGGGAGACCCAGTACTTC.

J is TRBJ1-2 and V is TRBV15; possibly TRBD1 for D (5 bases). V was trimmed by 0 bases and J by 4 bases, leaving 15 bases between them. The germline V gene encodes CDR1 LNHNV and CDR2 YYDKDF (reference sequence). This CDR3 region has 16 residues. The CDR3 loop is CATSRESDRYLYGYTF. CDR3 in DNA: TGTGCCACCAGCAGAGAGTCCGACAGATACCTCTATGGCTACACCTTC.

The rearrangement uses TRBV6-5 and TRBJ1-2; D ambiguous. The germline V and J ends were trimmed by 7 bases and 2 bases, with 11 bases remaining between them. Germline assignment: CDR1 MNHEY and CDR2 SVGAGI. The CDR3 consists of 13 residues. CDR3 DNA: TGTGCCAGCACCACGTCGGGGAACTATGGCTACACCTTC. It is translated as CASTTSGNYGYTF.

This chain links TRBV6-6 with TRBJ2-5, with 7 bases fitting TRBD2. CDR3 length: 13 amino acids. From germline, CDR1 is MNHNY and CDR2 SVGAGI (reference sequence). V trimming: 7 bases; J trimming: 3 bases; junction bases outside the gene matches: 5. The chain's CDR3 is CASKEGREETQYF. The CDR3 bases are TGTGCCAGCAAGGAGGGGAGGGAAGAGACCCAGTACTTC.